The 14 T cell receptor beta chains reported below all come from one sample, sequenced in a study of early stage breast cancer tumors. Here immunoSEQ multiplex PCR was the method, and the copy in TCRdb shows in-frame clones only, minus some. The repertoire includes about 58,000 clones, roughly 80% of them detected once, and 3% to 4% sits in the top ten. The material sequenced was blood. The receptors here all came from a person aged 30 to 39 with breast cancer.

The chain's CDR3 is CAIGLGRDYNEQFF. The CDR3 coding sequence is TGTGCCATCGGACTTGGGCGGGACTACAATGAGCAGTTCTTC. This chain links TRBV10-3 with TRBJ2-1, with a tentative D call TRBD2 (6 bases). The CDR3 is made up of 14 amino acids. Trimming cost V 8 bases and J 3 bases, with 14 bases left between them. Germline assignment: CDR1 ENHRY and CDR2 SYGVKD.

The J gene is TRBJ1-6, the V gene TRBV7-2; no reliable D call. CDR1 and CDR2 from the germline V gene are SGHTA and FQGNSA. V shed 5 bases and J shed 6 bases, with 8 bases lying between them. CDR3 size: 13 residues. CDR3 protein: CASSPRTNSPLHF. The CDR3 coding sequence is TGTGCCAGCAGCCCTAGGACTAATTCACCCCTCCACTTT.

V is TRBV7-9 and J is TRBJ2-7, with TRBD1 as a possible D gene (5 bases). CDR1 and CDR2 from the germline V gene are SEHNR and FQNEAQ (reference sequence). This CDR3 is 11 amino acids long. The ends were cut back, 5 bases at V and 6 bases at J, with 8 bases in the middle. CDR3 coding DNA: TGTGCCAGCAGCACAGGCGTCGAGCAGTACTTC. This translates into CASSTGVEQYF.

The chain uses TRBV29-1 and TRBJ1-4; weak D call: TRBD1 (5 bases). V was cut by 6 bases and J by 8 bases, with 16 bases left in between. Per the germline V gene, CDR1 is SQVTM and CDR2 is ANQGSEA. The CDR3 is 13 amino acids. The CDR3 DNA reads TGCAGCGTCCACGGGGGTCCAGGGGAAAAACTGTTTTTT. Its translation is CSVHGGPGEKLFF.

The chain carries TRBV7-9 and TRBJ1-4, with D tentatively TRBD1 (5 bases). V lost 2 bases, J lost 8 bases, and 18 bases lay in between. Germline lookup yields CDR1 SEHNR and CDR2 FQNEAQ (reference sequence). CDR3 size: 16 residues. The CDR3 region is CASSLIGNRLSEKLFF. The CDR3 DNA reads TGTGCCAGCAGCTTAATCGGGAACAGGCTGAGCGAAAAACTGTTTTTT.

In DNA, the CDR3 is TGTGCCAGCAGCTTCAAGCGGGGAACCTACAATGAGCAGTTCTTC. Amino acids: CASSFKRGTYNEQFF. This chain connects TRBV11-1 to TRBJ2-1, with 7 bases fitting TRBD2. The germline CDR1 and CDR2 sequences are SGHAT and FQDESV (reference sequence). Trimming removed 3 bases from V and 2 bases from J; junction bases left unmatched: 4. This CDR3 is 15 amino acids long.

This clone was counted once. This rearrangement joins TRBV7-9 to TRBJ2-3, with D perhaps TRBD2 (5 bases). Trimming took 5 bases from V and 8 from J, leaving 11 bases between them. The CDR3 spans 12 residues. Germline lookup yields CDR1 SEHNR and CDR2 FQNEAQ (reference sequence). The CDR3 DNA is TGTGCCAGCAGCCTGCGCGAGGGTACGCAGTATTTT. Its translation is CASSLREGTQYF. The full variable domain, rest sourced from reference TRBV7-9 and TRBJ2-3, is DTGVSQNPRHKITKRGQNVTFRCDPISEHNRLYWYRQTLGQGPEFLTYFQNEAQLEKSRLLSDRFSAERPKGSFSTLEIQRTEQGDSAMYLCASSLREGTQYFGPGTRLTVL.

This chain links TRBV25-1 with TRBJ2-3; 13 bases agree with TRBD2. Per germline, CDR1 MGHDK and CDR2 SYGVNS. V lost 3 bases to trimming and J lost 4 bases; unmatched junction nucleotides: 10. CDR3 length equals 18 residues. CDR3 nucleotides: TGTGCCAGCAGTGACTCCACTAGCGGGAGGGTTAAGCCAGATACGCAGTATTTT. Translation gives CASSDSTSGRVKPDTQYF. Using reference TRBV25-1 and TRBJ2-3 for the parts outside the CDR3, the full variable domain is EADIYQTPRYLVIGTGKKITLECSQTMGHDKMYWYQQDPGMELHLIHYSYGVNSTEKGDLSSESTVSRIRTEHFPLTLESARPSHTSQYLCASSDSTSGRVKPDTQYFGPGTRLTVL.

This clone has only one observation. The V and J genes are TRBV10-1 and TRBJ2-7; TRBD2 matches 7 bases. The CDR3 sequence is 13 residues long. J lost 6 bases, V lost 2 bases, and 4 bases had no gene match. The germline CDR1 and CDR2 sequences are WNHNN and SYGVQD (reference sequence). In DNA form, the CDR3 reads TGCGCCAGCAGTGAGGGCGGGGGATCCGAGCAGTACTTC. Amino acid sequence: CASSEGGGSEQYF.

The J gene is TRBJ2-1, the V gene TRBV29-1, with TRBD2 identical over 11 bases. The CDR3 is made up of 18 amino acids. The trim removed 1 base at V and 0 bases at J, leaving 8 bases unmatched. Per germline, CDR1 SQVTM and CDR2 ANQGSEA. The CDR3: CSVEGLAGSVSSYNEQFF. CDR3 sequence (DNA): TGCAGCGTTGAAGGACTAGCGGGGTCCGTGAGCTCCTACAATGAGCAGTTCTTC.

This clone was seen a few times. The rearrangement links TRBV5-1 to TRBJ2-1; 10 nucleotides agree with TRBD2. CDR3 length: 15 amino acids. The V and J ends lost 6 bases and 7 bases, in that order; junction bases with no gene match: 10. CDR1 is SGHRS, CDR2 YFSETQ, per germline. CDR3 sequence: CASTDLAGVSNEQFF. As DNA, the CDR3 is TGCGCCAGCACAGATCTAGCGGGAGTGAGTAATGAGCAGTTCTTC. Full variable domain (remainder filled in from reference TRBV5-1 and TRBJ2-1): KAGVTQTPRYLIKTRGQQVTLSCSPISGHRSVSWYQQTPGQGLQFLFEYFSETQRNKGNFPGRFSGRQFSNSRSEMNVSTLELGDSALYLCASTDLAGVSNEQFFGPGTRLTVL.

This sequence joins TRBV5-4 and TRBJ2-3, with 9 nucleotides matching TRBD2. The length of the CDR3 is 15 residues. J gave up 5 bases and V 4 bases, and 8 bases lay outside the gene matches. CDR1 is SGHNT, CDR2 YYREEE, per germline (reference sequence). Here the CDR3 reads CASSPRETSGDTQYF. CDR3 DNA sequence: TGTGCCAGCAGCCCAAGGGAGACTAGCGGAGATACGCAGTATTTT.

V usage is TRBV7-2 and J usage is TRBJ1-2; D is uncertain. V lost 3 bases, J lost 4 bases, and 6 bases lay in between. CDR3 length: 12 residues. Germline V CDR1 and CDR2: SGHTA, FQGNSA. CDR3: CASSFSLYGYTF. The CDR3 nucleotides are TGTGCCAGCAGCTTCTCCCTCTATGGCTACACCTTC.

The gene calls are TRBV2 and TRBJ2-2; 12 bases are shared with TRBD2. In germline, CDR1 is SNHLY, CDR2 FYNNEI. The V and J ends lost 5 bases and 2 bases, in that order; junction bases with no gene match: 6. The CDR3 is 17 amino acids. CDR3 nucleotides: TGTGCCAGCAGTCAGGGACTAGCGGGCCTAAACACCGGGGAGCTGTTTTTT. Its translation is CASSQGLAGLNTGELFF.